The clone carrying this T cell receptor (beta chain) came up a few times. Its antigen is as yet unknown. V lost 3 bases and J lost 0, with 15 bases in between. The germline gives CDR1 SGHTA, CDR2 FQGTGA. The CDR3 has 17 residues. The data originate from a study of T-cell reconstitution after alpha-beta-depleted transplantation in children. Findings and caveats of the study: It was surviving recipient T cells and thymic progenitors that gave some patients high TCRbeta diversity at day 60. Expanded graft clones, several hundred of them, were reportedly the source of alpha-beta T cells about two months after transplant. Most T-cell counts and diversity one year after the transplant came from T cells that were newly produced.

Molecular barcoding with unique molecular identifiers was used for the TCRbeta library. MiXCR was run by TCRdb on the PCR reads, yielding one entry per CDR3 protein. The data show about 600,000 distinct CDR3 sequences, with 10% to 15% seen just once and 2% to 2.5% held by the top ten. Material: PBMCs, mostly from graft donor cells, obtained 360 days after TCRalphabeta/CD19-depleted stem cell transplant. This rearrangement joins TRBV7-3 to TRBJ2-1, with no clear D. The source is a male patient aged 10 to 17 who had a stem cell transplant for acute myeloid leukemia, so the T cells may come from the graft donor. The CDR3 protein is CASSFPRTPSSYNEQFF. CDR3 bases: TGTGCCAGCAGCTTTCCCCGGACCCCGAGCTCCTACAATGAGCAGTTCTTC.